This T cell receptor beta chain was obtained from a study of blood T cells in healthy people across ages. For the study at large: Capture by template switching was about one barcoded beta molecule per two T cells. The study, taken as a whole, reports: In older individuals, TCR beta diversity per million T cells was lower, falling roughly linearly with age.

Germline CDR1 and CDR2: SQVTM and ANQGSEA. V gave up 5 bases and J gave up 4 bases, with 9 bases separating them. CDR3 length: 13 amino acids. Of note for this clonotype: The antigen remains unidentified.

Sample-barcoded 5' priming and a J-beta primer mix drove a second PCR of roughly 6 to 12 cycles. A single record per CDR3 protein comes from TCRdb applying MiXCR to the 5' RACE reads. Among 790,000 or so distinct CDR3 sequences listed, around 50% were seen once. Extracted total RNA amounted to at least 5.5 micrograms for each sample. The clonotype originates from a man between 35 and 55 years old in good health. Sequenced input: blood. The J gene is TRBJ1-6, the V gene TRBV29-1; D is unresolved. As DNA, the CDR3 is TGCAGCGTTACTAGGGATTATAATTCACCCCTCCACTTT. Translation: CSVTRDYNSPLHF.